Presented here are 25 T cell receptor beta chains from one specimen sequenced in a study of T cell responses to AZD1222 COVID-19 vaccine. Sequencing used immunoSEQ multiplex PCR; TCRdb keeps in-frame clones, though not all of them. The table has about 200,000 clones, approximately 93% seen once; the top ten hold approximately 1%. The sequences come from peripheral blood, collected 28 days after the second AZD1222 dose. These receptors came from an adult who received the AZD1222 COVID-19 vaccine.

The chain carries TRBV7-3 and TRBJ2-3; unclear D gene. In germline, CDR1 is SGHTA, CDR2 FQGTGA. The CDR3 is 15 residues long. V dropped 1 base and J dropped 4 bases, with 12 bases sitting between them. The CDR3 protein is CASSLNPTAPDTQYF. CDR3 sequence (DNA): TGTGCCAGCAGCTTAAACCCCACTGCACCAGATACGCAGTATTTT. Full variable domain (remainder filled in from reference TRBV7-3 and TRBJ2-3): GAGVSQTPSNKVTEKGKYVELRCDPISGHTALYWYRQSLGQGPEFLIYFQGTGAADDSGLPNDRFFAVRPEGSVSTLKIQRTERGDSAVYLCASSLNPTAPDTQYFGPGTRLTVL.

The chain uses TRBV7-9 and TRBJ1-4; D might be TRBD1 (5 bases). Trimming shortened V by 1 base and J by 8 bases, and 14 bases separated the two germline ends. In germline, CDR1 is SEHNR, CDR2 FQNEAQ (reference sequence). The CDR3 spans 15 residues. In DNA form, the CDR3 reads TGTGCCAGCAGCTTAGTCGATGCCAGGGAGGAAAAACTGTTTTTT. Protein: CASSLVDAREEKLFF.

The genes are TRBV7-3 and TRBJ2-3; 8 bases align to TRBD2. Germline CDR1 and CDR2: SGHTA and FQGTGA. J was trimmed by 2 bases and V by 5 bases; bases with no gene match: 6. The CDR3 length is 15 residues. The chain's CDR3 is CASSRGTRYTDTQYF. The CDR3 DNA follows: TGTGCCAGCAGCCGAGGGACTAGGTACACAGATACGCAGTATTTT.

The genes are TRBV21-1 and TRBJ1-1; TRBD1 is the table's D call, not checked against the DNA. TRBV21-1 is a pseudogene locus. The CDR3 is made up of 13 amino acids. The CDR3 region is CASSINRGTEAFF. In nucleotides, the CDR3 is TGTGCCAGCAGCATTAACAGGGGGACTGAAGCTTTCTTT.

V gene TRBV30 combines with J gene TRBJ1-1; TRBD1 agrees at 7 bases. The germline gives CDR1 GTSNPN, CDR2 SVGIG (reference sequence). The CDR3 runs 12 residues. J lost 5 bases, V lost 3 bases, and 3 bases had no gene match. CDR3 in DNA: TGTGCCTGGAGCCCAGGGGGGACTGAAGCTTTCTTT. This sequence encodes CAWSPGGTEAFF.

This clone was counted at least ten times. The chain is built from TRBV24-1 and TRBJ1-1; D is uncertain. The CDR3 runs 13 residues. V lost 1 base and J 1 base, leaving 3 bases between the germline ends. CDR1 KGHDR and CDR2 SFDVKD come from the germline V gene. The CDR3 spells CATSDFKNTEAFF. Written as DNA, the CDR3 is TGTGCCACCAGTGATTTTAAGAACACTGAAGCTTTCTTT.

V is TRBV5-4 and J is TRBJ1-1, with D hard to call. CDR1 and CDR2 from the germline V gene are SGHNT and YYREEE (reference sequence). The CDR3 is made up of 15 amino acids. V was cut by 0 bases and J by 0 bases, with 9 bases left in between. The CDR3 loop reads CASSLGAPMNTEAFF. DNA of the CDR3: TGTGCCAGCAGCTTGGGTGCACCCATGAACACTGAAGCTTTCTTT.

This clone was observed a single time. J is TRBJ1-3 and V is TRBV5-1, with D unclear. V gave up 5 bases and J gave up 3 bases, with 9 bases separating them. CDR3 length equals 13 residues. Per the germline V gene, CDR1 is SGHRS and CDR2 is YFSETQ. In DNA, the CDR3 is TGCGCCAGCAGGGACCCTGGTGGAAACACCATATATTTT. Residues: CASRDPGGNTIYF.

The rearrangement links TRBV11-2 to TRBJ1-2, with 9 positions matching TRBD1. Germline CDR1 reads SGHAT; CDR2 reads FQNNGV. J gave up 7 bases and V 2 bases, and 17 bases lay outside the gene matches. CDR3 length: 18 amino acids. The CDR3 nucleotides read TGTGCCAGCAGCTTAAGCGTATCCCCGGGACAGGGATCAACTGGCTACACCTTC. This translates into CASSLSVSPGQGSTGYTF.

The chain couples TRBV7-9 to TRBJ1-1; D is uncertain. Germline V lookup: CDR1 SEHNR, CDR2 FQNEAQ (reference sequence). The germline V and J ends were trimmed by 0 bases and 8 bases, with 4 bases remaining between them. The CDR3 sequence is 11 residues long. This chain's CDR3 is CASSLAREAFF. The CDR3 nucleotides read TGTGCCAGCAGCTTAGCGAGGGAAGCTTTCTTT.

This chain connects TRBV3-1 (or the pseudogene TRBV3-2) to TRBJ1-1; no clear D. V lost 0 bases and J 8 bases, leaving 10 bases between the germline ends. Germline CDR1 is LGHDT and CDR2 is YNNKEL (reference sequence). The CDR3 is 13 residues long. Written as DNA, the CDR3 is TGTGCCAGCAGCCAAGAAGTGACCGGCGAAGCTTTCTTT. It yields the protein CASSQEVTGEAFF.

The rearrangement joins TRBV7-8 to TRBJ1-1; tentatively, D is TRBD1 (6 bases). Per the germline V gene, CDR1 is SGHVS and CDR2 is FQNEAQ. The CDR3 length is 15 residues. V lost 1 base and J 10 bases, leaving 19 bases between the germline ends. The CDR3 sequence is CASSLGPDRLSGAFF. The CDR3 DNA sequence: TGTGCCAGCAGCTTAGGGCCCGACAGGCTAAGTGGAGCTTTCTTT.

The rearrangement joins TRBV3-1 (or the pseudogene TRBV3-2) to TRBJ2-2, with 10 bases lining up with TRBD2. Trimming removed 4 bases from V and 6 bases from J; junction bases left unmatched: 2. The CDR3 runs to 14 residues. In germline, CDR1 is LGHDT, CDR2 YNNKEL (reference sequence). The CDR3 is CASSRGLASGELFF. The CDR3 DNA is TGTGCCAGCAGCCGGGGACTAGCGTCCGGGGAGCTGTTTTTT.

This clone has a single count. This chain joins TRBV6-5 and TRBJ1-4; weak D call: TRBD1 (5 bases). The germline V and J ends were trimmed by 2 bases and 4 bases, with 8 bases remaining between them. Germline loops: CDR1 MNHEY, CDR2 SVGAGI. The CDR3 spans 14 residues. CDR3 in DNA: TGTGCCAGCAGTTACAGGCAGGGTAATGAAAAACTGTTTTTT. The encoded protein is CASSYRQGNEKLFF.

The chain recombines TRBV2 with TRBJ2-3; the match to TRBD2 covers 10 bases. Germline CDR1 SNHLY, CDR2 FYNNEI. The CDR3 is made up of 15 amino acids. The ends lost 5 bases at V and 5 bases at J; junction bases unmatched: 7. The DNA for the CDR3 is TGTGCCAGCAGTCTTAGCGGGGGGCAGGGAGATACGCAGTATTTT. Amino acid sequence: CASSLSGGQGDTQYF.

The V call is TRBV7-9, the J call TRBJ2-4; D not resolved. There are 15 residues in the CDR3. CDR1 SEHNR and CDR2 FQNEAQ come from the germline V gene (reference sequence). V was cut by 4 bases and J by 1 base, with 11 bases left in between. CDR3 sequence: CASSSSPQAKNIQYF. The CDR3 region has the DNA TGTGCCAGCAGCTCCTCCCCCCAGGCCAAAAACATTCAGTACTTC.

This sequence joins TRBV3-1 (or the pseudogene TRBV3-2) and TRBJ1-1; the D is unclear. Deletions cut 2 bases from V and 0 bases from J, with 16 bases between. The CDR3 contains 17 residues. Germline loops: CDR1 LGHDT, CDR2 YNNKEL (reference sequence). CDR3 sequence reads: CASSQSVRVNLNTEAFF. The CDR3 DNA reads TGTGCCAGCAGCCAAAGTGTCAGAGTCAACCTGAACACTGAAGCTTTCTTT.

CDR3 bases: TGTGCCAGCTCACCGGACAGGGTTGGCTACACCTTC. It yields the protein CASSPDRVGYTF. This chain links TRBV18 with TRBJ1-2, with 8 positions matching TRBD1. Germline loops: CDR1 KGHSH, CDR2 LQKENI. The ends lost 3 bases at V and 7 bases at J; junction bases unmatched: 1. This CDR3 comprises 12 residues.

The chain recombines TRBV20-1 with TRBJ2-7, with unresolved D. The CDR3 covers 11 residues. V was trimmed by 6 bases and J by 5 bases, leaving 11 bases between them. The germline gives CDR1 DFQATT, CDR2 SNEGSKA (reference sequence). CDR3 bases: TGCAGTGCCTCTGACTCACACGAGCAGTACTTC. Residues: CSASDSHEQYF.

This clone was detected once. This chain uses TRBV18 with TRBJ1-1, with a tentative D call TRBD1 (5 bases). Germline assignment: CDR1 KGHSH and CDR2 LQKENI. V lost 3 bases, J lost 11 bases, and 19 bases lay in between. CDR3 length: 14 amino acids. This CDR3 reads CASSPKKRGLGAFF. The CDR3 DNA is TGTGCCAGCTCACCCAAAAAGCGGGGCCTAGGGGCTTTCTTT.

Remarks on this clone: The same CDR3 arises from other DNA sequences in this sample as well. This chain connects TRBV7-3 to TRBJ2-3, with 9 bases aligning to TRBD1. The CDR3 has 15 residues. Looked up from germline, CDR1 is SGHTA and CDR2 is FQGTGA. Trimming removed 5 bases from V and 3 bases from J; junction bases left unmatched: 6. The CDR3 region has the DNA TGTGCCAGCAGCCCCGGGACAGGGAATACAGATACGCAGTATTTT. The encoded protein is CASSPGTGNTDTQYF.

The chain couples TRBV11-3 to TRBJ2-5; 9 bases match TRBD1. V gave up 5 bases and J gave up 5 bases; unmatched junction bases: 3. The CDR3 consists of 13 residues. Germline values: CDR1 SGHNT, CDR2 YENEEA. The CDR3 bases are TGTGCCAGCAGCCGACAGGGGGGCGAGACCCAGTACTTC. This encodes CASSRQGGETQYF.

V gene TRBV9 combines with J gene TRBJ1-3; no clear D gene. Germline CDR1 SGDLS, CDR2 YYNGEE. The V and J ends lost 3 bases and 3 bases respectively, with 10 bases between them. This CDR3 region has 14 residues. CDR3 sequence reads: CASSDEGGGNTIYF. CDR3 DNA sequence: TGTGCCAGCAGCGACGAAGGCGGTGGAAACACCATATATTTT.

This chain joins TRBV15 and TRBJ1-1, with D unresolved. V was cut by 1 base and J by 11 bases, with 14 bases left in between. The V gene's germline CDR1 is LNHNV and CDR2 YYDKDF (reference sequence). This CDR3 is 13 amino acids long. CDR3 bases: TGTGCCACCAGCAGAGCAGTTGGGAATGACGCTTTCTTT. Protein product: CATSRAVGNDAFF.

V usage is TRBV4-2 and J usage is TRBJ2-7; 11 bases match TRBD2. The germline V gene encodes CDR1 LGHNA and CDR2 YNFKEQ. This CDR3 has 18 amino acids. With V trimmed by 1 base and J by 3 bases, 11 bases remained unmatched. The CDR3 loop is CASSQGPLAGGAGYEQYF. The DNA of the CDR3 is TGTGCCAGCAGCCAAGGGCCTCTAGCGGGGGGAGCGGGCTACGAGCAGTACTTC.